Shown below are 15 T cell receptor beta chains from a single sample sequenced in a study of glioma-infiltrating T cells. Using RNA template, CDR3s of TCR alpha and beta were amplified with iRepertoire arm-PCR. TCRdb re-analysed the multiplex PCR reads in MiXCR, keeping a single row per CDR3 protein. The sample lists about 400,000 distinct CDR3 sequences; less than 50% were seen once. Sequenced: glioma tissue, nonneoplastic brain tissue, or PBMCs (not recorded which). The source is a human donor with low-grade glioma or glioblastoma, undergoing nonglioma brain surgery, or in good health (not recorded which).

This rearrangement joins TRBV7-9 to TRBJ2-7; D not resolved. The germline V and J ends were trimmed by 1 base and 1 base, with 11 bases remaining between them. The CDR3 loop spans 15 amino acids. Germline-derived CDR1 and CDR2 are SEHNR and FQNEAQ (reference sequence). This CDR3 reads CASSLGVGISYEQYF. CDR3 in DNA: TGTGCCAGCAGCTTAGGGGTAGGGATATCCTACGAGCAGTACTTC.

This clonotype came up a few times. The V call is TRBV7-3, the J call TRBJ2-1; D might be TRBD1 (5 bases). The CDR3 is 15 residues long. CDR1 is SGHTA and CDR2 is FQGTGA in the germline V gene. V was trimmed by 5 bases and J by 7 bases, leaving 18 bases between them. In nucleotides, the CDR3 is TGTGCCAGCAGCATCCAGGGAATGGTAGGTAATGAGCAGTTCTTC. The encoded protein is CASSIQGMVGNEQFF.

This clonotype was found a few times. The CDR3: CASSQDAGGPDTQYF. In DNA, the CDR3 is TGTGCCAGCAGCCAAGATGCAGGGGGCCCAGATACGCAGTATTTT. The chain uses TRBV4-2 and TRBJ2-3; the match to TRBD1 covers 8 bases. CDR1 LGHNA and CDR2 YNFKEQ come from the germline V gene. J was trimmed by 4 bases and V by 0 bases; bases with no gene match: 3. The CDR3 contains 15 residues.

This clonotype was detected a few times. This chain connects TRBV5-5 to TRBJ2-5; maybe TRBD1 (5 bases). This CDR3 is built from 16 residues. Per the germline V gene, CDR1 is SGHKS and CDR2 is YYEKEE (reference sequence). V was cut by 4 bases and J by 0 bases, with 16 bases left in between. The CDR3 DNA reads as TGTGCCAGCAGCCCTCCAGGGTTAGGGGACCAAGAGACCCAGTACTTC. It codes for CASSPPGLGDQETQYF.

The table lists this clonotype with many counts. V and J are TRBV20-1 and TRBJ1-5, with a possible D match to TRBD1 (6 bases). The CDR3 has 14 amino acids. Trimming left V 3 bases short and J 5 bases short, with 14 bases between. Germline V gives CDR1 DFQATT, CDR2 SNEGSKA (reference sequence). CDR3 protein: CSASTGPVDQPQHF. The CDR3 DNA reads TGCAGTGCTAGTACAGGGCCCGTCGATCAGCCCCAGCATTTT.

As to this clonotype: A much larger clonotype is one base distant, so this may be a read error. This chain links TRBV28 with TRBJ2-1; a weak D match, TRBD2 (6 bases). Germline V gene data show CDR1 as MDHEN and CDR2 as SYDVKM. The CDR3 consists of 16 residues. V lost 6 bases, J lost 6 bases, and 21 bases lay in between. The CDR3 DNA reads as TGTGCCAGCAGAGACTTTACTACCGGGAGAATCAATGAGCAGTTCTTC. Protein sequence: CASRDFTTGRINEQFF.

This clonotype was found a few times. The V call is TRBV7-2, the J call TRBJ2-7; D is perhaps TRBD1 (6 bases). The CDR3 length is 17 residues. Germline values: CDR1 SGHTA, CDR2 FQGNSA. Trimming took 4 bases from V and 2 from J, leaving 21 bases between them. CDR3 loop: CASSWKSQGKPPYEQYF. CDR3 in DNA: TGTGCCAGCAGCTGGAAATCGCAGGGGAAACCCCCCTACGAGCAGTACTTC.

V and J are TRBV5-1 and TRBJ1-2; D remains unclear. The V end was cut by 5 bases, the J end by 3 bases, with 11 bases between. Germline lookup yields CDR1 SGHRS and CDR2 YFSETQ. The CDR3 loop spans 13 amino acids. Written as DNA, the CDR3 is TGCGCCAGCAGTTGGGCAGCCGACTATGGCTACACCTTC. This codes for CASSWAADYGYTF.

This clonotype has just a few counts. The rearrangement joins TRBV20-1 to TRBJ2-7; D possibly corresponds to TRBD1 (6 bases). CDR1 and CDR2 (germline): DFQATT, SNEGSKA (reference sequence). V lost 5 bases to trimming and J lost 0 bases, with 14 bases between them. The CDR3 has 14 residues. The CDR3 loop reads CSAGVGTISYEQYF. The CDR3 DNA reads TGCAGTGCTGGGGTGGGGACAATCTCCTACGAGCAGTACTTC.

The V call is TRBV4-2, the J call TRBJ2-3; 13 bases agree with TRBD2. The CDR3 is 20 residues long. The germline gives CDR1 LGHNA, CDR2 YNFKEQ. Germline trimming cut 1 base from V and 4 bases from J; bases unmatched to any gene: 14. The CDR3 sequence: CASSQGPPGLAGSLADTQYF. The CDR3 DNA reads TGTGCCAGCAGCCAAGGGCCTCCGGGACTAGCGGGATCCCTCGCAGATACGCAGTATTTT.

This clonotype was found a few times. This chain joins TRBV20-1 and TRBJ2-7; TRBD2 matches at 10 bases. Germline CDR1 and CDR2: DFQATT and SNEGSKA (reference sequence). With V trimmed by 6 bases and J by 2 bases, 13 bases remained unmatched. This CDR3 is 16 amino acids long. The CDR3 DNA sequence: TGCAGTGCCCCCCGGTTAGCGGGAGGTCTTACCTACGAGCAGTACTTC. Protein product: CSAPRLAGGLTYEQYF.

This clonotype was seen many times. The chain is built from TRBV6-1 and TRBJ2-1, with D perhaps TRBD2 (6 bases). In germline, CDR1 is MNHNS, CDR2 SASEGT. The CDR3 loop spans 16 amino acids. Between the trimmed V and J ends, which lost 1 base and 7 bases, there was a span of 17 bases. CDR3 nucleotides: TGTGCCAGCAGTGAAGGTTGGAGGGAGAGTGCGAATGAGCAGTTCTTC. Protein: CASSEGWRESANEQFF.

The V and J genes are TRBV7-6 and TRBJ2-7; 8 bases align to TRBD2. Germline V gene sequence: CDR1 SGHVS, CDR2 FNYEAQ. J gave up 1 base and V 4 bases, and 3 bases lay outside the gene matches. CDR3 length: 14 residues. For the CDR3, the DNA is TGTGCCAGCAGCTCGCGGGAGGCGTCCTACGAGCAGTACTTC. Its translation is CASSSREASYEQYF.

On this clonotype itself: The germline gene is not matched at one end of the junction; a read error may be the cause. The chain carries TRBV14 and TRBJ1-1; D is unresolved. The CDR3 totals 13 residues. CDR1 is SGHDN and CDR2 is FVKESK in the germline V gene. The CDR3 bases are TGTGCCAGCATCCAATTAGGGAACACTGAAGCTTTCTTT. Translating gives CASIQLGNTEAFF.

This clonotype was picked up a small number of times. This CDR3 is CASSQDPQANNYGYTF. CDR3 coding DNA: TGTGCCAGCAGCCAAGACCCACAGGCGAATAACTATGGCTACACCTTC. The chain has TRBV4-2 and TRBJ1-2, with D perhaps matching TRBD1 (5 bases). The CDR3 has 16 amino acids. Germline lookup yields CDR1 LGHNA and CDR2 YNFKEQ. Deletions cut 0 bases from V and 1 base from J, with 12 bases between.